This record concerns one TCR beta chain sequence. Per the original methods: The authors estimated nucleated cell counts from reference gene primer amplification. Profiling relied on immunoSEQ multiplex PCR, and the TCRdb table lists in-frame clones only, not all of them. V and J calls and clone size are copied from that table; D and trimming were computed from the DNA. The table shows over 80,000 clones, with over 75% occurring only once. This sample was included in a study of blood T cell repertoires in COVID-19. Whole-study context: COVID-19 samples collected from the United States, Italy and Spain covered acute and convalescent phases. T cells, B-cell-depleted T cells, or PBMCs supplied cDNA or gDNA.

After removal of 6 bases from V and 4 bases from J, the junction contained 5 bases not matched to a gene. The germline V gene encodes CDR1 MDHEN and CDR2 SYDVKM. The CDR3 contains 14 residues. Sequencing input: peripheral blood. J is TRBJ2-2 and V is TRBV28; TRBD1 agrees at 7 bases. The receptor was derived from a human donor in a cohort sampled during active COVID-19. Written as DNA, the CDR3 is TGTGCCAGCAGGCCGAGGGGGCGCACCGGGGAGCTGTTTTTT. Its translation: CASRPRGRTGELFF.